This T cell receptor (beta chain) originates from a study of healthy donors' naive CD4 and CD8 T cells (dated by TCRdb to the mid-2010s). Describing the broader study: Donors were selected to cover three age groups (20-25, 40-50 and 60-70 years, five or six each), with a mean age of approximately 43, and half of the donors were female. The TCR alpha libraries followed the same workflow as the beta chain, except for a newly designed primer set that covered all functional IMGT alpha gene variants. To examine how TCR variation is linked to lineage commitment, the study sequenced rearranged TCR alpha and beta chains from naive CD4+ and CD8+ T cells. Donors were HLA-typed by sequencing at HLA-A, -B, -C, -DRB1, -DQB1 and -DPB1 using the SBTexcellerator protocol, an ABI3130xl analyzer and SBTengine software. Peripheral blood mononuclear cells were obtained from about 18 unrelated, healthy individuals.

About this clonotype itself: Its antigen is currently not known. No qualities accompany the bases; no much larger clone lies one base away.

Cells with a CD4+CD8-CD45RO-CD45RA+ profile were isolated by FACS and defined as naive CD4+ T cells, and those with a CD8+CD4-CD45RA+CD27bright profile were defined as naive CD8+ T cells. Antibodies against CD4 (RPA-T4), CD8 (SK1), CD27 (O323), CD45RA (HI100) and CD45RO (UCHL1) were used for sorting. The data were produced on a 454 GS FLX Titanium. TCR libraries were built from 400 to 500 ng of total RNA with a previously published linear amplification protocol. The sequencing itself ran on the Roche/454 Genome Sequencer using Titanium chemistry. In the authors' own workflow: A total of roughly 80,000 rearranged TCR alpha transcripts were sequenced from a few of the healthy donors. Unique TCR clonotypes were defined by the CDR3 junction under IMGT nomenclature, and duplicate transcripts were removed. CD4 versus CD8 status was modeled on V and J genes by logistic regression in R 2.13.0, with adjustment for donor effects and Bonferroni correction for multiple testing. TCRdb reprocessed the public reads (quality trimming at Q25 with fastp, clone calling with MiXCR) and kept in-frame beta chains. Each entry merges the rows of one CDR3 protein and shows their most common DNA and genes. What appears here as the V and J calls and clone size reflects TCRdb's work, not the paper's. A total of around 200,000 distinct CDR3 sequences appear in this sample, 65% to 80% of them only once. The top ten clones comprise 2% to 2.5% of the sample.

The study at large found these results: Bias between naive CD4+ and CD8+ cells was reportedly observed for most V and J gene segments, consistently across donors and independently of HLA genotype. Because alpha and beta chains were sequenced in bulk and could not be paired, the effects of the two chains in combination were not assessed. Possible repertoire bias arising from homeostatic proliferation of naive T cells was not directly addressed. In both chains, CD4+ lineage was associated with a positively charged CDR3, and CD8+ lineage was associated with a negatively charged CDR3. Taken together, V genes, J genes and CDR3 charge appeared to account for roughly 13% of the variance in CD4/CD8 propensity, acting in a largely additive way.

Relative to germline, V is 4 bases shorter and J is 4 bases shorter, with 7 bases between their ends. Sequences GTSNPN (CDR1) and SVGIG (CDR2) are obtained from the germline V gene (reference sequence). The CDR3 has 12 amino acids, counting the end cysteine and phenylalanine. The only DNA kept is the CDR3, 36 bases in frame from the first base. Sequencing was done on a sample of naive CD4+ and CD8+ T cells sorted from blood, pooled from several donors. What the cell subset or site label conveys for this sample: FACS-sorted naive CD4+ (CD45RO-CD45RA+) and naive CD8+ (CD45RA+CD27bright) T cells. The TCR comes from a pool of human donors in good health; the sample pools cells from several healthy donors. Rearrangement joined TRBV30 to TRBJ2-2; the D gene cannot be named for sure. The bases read TGTGCCTGGATATCTTCCACCGGGGAGCTGTTTTTT. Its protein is CAWISSTGELFF.